This T cell receptor (beta chain) originates from a study of shared clonotypes between healthy human individuals. At the level of the study: Researchers drew samples from two women and three men aged 18 to 49.

Trimming shortened V by 1 base and J by 2 bases, and 15 bases separated the two germline ends. Germline V gene data show CDR1 as SGHTA and CDR2 as FQGNSA. The length of the CDR3 is 17 residues. Study results and caveats: Among the subsets, naive ones generally showed larger estimated richness than memory ones. Non-shared clonotypes had lower generation probabilities than those shared by all four donors.

Per the original methods: ImmunoSEQ supplied junction-only sequences lacking quality scores, so filtering was different. Assay used: immunoSEQ multiplex PCR; TCRdb lists only in-frame clones, some missing. V and J calls and clone size follow that table, whereas D and trimming were derived from the DNA. The sample comprises some 87,000 clones, 60% to 70% of which are singletons, and approximately 53% rests with the top ten. A word on this clone: As yet, its antigen is unknown.

The genes are TRBV7-2 and TRBJ1-3; D is perhaps TRBD1 (5 bases). The receptor was isolated from a man aged 25-40 years in good health. The source material was memory CD8+ T cells sorted from blood. Specified subset: CD45RO+ cells pooled with CCR7-negative TemRA cells. CDR3 region: CASSLGFLGPTGNTIYF. As DNA, the CDR3 is TGTGCCAGCAGCTTAGGGTTTCTGGGGCCAACTGGAAACACCATATATTTT.